The subject of this entry is one TCR beta chain. Here immunoSEQ multiplex PCR was the method, and the copy in TCRdb shows in-frame clones only, minus some. The data hold fewer than 400,000 clones, with roughly 88% observed a single time. Everyone who took part was about 18 to 90 years old, and they came from about two dozen US areas. Which cohort a participant joined came from the clinical history participants gave. These data belong to a study of blood T cell repertoires in COVID-19. As for the study in general: Samples of COVID-19 (acute and convalescent) were obtained from the United States, Italy and Spain. Sample material is recorded as cDNA or gDNA derived from T cells, B-cell-depleted T cells, or PBMCs.

The V end was cut by 4 bases, the J end by 0 bases, with 13 bases between. CDR3 size: 16 residues. Germline V lookup: CDR1 SGHRS, CDR2 YFSETQ. The V gene is TRBV5-1, the J gene TRBJ2-2; D is possibly TRBD1 (5 bases). The sequence came from a man under 40 who had recovered from COVID-19. The sequenced sample consisted of PBMCs or T cells enriched from blood (not recorded which). The CDR3 DNA is TGCGCCAGCAGCCGATCAGGGAACTCGAACACCGGGGAGCTGTTTTTT. It codes for CASSRSGNSNTGELFF.